This T cell receptor (beta chain) comes out of a study of blood T cell repertoires in COVID-19. Study background: Samples representing acute and convalescent COVID-19 were sourced from the United States, Italy and Spain.

Germline V CDR1 and CDR2: MNHEY, SVGAGI. The CDR3 covers 14 residues. Trimming removed 4 bases from V and 0 bases from J, with 10 bases in between. Methods used by the authors: The authors estimated nucleated cell counts from reference gene primer amplification. Assay used: immunoSEQ multiplex PCR; TCRdb lists only in-frame clones, some missing. V and J calls and clone size are those listed in that table; D and trimming were worked out from the DNA. The profile shows around 300,000 clones, 88% of them singletons. Allocation to cohorts depended on clinical history reported by the participants. Sequences were obtained from PBMCs or T cells enriched from blood (not recorded which). This receptor was obtained from a woman aged 60-75 years in a cohort exposed to, infected with or recovered from COVID-19 (not recorded which). J is TRBJ2-7 and V is TRBV6-5, with D uncertain. The CDR3 spells CASSSPDSSYEQYF. The CDR3 DNA is TGTGCCAGCAGTTCTCCTGACTCCTCCTACGAGCAGTACTTC.